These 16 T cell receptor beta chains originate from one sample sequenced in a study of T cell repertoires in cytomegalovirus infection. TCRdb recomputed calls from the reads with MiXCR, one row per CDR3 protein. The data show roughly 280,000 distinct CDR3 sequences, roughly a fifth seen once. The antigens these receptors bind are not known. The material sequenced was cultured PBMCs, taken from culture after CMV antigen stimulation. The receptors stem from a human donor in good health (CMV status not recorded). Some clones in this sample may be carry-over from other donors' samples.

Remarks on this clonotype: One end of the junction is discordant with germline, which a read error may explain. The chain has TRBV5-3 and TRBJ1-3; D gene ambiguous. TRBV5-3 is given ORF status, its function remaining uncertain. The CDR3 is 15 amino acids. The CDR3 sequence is CASSLDPNSGNTIYF. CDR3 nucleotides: TGTGCCAGCAGCTTGGATCCGAACTCTGGAAACACCATATATTTT.

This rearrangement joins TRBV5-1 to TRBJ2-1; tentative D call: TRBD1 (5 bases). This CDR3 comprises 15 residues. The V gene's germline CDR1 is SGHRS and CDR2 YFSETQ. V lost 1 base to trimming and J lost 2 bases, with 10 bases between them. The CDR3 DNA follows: TGCGCCAGCAGCTTGCTGACAGCAACCTACAATGAGCAGTTCTTC. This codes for CASSLLTATYNEQFF.

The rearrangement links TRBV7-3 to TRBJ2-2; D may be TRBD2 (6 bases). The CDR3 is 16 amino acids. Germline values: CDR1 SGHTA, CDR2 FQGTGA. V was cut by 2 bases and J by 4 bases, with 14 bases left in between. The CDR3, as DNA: TGTGCCAGCAGCTTAGGGGGGACCCACATCACCGGGGAGCTGTTTTTT. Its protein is CASSLGGTHITGELFF.

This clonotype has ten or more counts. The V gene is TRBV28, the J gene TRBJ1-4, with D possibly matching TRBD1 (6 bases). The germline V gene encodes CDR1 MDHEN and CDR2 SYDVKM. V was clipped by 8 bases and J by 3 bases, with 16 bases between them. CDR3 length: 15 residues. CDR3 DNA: TGTGCCAGCCGAACAGGGAAAGTGGCTAATGAAAAACTGTTTTTT. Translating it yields CASRTGKVANEKLFF.

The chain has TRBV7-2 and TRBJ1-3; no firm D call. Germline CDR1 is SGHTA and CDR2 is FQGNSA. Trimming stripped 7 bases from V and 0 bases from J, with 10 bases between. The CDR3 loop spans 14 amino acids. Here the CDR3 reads CASIDHGSGNTIYF. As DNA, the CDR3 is TGTGCCAGCATAGACCATGGCTCTGGAAACACCATATATTTT.

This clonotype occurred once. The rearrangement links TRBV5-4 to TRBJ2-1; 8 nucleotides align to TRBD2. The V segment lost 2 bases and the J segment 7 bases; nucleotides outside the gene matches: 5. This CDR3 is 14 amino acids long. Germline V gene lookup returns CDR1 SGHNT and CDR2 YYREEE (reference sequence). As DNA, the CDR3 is TGTGCCAGCAGCTTCAGCGGGAGATGGAATGAGCAGTTCTTC. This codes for CASSFSGRWNEQFF.

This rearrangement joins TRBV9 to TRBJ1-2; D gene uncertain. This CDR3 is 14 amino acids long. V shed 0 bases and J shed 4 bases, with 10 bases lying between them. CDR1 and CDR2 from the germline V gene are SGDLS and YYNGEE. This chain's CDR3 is CASSVGEKGYGYTF. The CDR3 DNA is TGTGCCAGCAGCGTAGGGGAGAAGGGCTATGGCTACACCTTC.

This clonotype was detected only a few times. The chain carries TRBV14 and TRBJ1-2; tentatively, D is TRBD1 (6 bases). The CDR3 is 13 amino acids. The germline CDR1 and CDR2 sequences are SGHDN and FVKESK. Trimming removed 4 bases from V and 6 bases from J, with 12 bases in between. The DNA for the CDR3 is TGTGCCAGCAGCCCGCGGACAGCGGATGGCTACACCTTC. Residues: CASSPRTADGYTF.

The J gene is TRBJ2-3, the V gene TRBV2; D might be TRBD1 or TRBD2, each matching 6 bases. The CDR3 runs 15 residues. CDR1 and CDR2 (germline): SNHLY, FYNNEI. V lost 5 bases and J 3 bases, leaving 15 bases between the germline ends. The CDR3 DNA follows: TGTGCCAGCAGTAGACGACTAGGGGGTACAGATACGCAGTATTTT. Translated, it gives CASSRRLGGTDTQYF. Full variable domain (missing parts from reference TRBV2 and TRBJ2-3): EPEVTQTPSHQVTQMGQEVILRCVPISNHLYFYWYRQILGQKVEFLVSFYNNEISEKSEIFDDQFSVERPDGSNFTLKIRSTKLEDSAMYFCASSRRLGGTDTQYFGPGTRLTVL.

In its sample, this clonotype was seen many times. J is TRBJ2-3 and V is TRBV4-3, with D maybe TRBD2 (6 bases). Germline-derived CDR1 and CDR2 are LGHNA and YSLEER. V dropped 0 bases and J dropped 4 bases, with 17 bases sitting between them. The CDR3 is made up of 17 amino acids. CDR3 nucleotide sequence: TGCGCCAGCAGCCAAGATCTTCTGGGGGGAAGACCAGATACGCAGTATTTT. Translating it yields CASSQDLLGGRPDTQYF.

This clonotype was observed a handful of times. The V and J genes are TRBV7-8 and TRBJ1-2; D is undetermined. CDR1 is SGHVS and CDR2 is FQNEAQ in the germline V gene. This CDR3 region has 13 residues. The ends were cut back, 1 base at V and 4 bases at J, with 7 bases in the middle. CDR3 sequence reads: CASSLEQIYGYTF. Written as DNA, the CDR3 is TGTGCCAGCAGCTTAGAACAAATCTATGGCTACACCTTC.

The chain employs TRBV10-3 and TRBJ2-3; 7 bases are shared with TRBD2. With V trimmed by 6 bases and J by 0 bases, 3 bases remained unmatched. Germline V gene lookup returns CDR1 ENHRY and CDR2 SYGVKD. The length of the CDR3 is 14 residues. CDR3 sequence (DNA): TGTGCCATCAGGGGAGCGGGAAGCACAGATACGCAGTATTTT. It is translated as CAIRGAGSTDTQYF.

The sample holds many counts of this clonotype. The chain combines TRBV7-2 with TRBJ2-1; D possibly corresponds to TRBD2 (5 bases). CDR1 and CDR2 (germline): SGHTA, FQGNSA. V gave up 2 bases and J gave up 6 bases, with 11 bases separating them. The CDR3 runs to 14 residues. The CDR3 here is CASSLNLGVNEQFF. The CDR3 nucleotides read TGTGCCAGCAGCTTAAATCTGGGAGTCAATGAGCAGTTCTTC. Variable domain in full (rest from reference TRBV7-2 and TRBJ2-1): GAGVSQSPSNKVTEKGKDVELRCDPISGHTALYWYRQSLGQGLEFLIYFQGNSAPDKSGLPSDRFSAERTGGSVSTLTIQRTQQEDSAVYLCASSLNLGVNEQFFGPGTRLTVL.

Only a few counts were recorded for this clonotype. CDR3 sequence reads: CASSQGRTGVENEQFF. CDR3 bases: TGCGCCAGCAGCCAAGGTAGGACAGGGGTGGAAAATGAGCAGTTCTTC. This sequence joins TRBV4-1 and TRBJ2-1, with TRBD1 identical over 9 bases. The CDR3 runs 16 residues. Germline V gene lookup returns CDR1 MGHRA and CDR2 YSYEKL. The trim removed 1 base at V and 7 bases at J, leaving 8 bases unmatched.

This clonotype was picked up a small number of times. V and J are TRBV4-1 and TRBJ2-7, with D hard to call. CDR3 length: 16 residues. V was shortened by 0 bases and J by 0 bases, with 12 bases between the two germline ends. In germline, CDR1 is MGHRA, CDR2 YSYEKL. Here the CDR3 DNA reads TGCGCCAGCAGCCAAGAAGGGCATGGGATCTCCTACGAGCAGTACTTC. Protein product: CASSQEGHGISYEQYF.

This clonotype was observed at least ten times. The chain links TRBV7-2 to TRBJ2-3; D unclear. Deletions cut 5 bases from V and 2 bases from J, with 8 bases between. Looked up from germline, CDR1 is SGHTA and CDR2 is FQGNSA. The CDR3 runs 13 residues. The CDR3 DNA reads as TGTGCCAGCAGCCGCGTAGTCACAGATACGCAGTATTTT. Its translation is CASSRVVTDTQYF. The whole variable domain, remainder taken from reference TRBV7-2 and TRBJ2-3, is GAGVSQSPSNKVTEKGKDVELRCDPISGHTALYWYRQSLGQGLEFLIYFQGNSAPDKSGLPSDRFSAERTGGSVSTLTIQRTQQEDSAVYLCASSRVVTDTQYFGPGTRLTVL.